These 14 T cell receptor beta chains were all obtained from the same sample, sequenced in a study of T-cell memory formation after mild COVID-19. TCRdb itself ran the 5' RACE reads through MiXCR, one entry per CDR3 protein. The data hold about 180,000 distinct CDR3 sequences, with less than 20% observed a single time. The specimen was PBMCs or a T cell subset sorted from them (not recorded which). The receptor source for this set is a man between 18 and 35 years old who had mild COVID-19 (a few samples of this study predate the infection). Cell type and time point are not known.

By frequency in the sample, this clonotype is medium-sized. The V call is TRBV12-3 or TRBV12-4, the J call TRBJ2-7; possibly TRBD1 or TRBD2 for D (5 bases each). V dropped 4 bases and J dropped 2 bases, with 9 bases sitting between them. The CDR3 totals 13 residues. The CDR3, as DNA: TGTGCCAGCAGTTATAGGGGAGCCTACGAGCAGTACGTC. Its translation: CASSYRGAYEQYV.

The chain links TRBV9 to TRBJ2-1, with 10 bases fitting TRBD1. The V and J ends lost 2 bases and 5 bases, in that order; junction bases with no gene match: 4. The germline CDR1 and CDR2 sequences are SGDLS and YYNGEE. The CDR3 has 15 amino acids. CDR3 sequence reads: CASSVAGQGDNEQFF. CDR3 bases: TGTGCCAGCAGCGTTGCCGGACAGGGGGACAATGAGCAGTTCTTC.

Note on this clonotype: Relative to the germline gene, one junction end is altered; a read error may explain this. The chain is built from TRBV20-1 and TRBJ1-1; D is uncertain. CDR1 and CDR2 (germline): DFQATT, SNEGSKA (reference sequence). The CDR3 covers 11 residues. The CDR3 DNA is TGCAGTACGGACGGACCCACTGATGCTTTCTTT. Translated, it gives CSTDGPTDAFF.

This clonotype was observed a handful of times. The genes are TRBV7-3 and TRBJ2-7, with D tentatively TRBD2 (5 bases). Looked up from germline, CDR1 is SGHTA and CDR2 is FQGTGA. Trimming took off 7 bases at V and 0 bases at J, with 22 bases between the two ends. The CDR3 runs to 17 residues. The CDR3 loop reads CASTQEVEISSSYEQYF. The CDR3 DNA reads TGTGCCAGCACCCAGGAGGTGGAGATTTCGAGCTCCTACGAGCAGTACTTC. Full variable domain (remainder filled in from reference TRBV7-3 and TRBJ2-7): GAGVSQTPSNKVTEKGKYVELRCDPISGHTALYWYRQSLGQGPEFLIYFQGTGAADDSGLPNDRFFAVRPEGSVSTLKIQRTERGDSAVYLCASTQEVEISSSYEQYFGPGTRLTVT.

The CDR3 DNA follows: TGTGCCAGCAGTTTCGACAGGGGGAACACTGAAGCTTTCTTT. Translation: CASSFDRGNTEAFF. The gene calls are TRBV6-5 and TRBJ1-1; 8 nucleotides match TRBD1. J lost 1 base, V lost 4 bases, and 2 bases had no gene match. The germline gives CDR1 MNHEY, CDR2 SVGAGI. This CDR3 has 14 residues.

This clonotype was seen only a few times. The V gene is TRBV7-2, the J gene TRBJ1-2; no reliable D call. Trimming took 0 bases from V and 8 from J, leaving 13 bases between them. The length of the CDR3 is 14 residues. The V gene's germline CDR1 is SGHTA and CDR2 FQGNSA. The CDR3 coding sequence is TGTGCCAGCAGCTTAGCGCCCGGCCCGCCCGGCTACACCTTC. Translation: CASSLAPGPPGYTF.

This clonotype was found once. J is TRBJ1-2 and V is TRBV6-5; D is unclear. This CDR3 is 13 amino acids long. Trimming pared 5 bases from V and 7 bases from J, leaving 14 bases between. Germline assignment: CDR1 MNHEY and CDR2 SVGAGI. The CDR3 DNA is TGTGCCAGCAGTGTTCATCCGGTCTTTGGCTACACCTTC. It specifies CASSVHPVFGYTF.

V gene TRBV30 combines with J gene TRBJ1-6, with D tentatively TRBD1 (5 bases). The CDR3 loop spans 17 amino acids. Germline V gene lookup returns CDR1 GTSNPN and CDR2 SVGIG (reference sequence). V lost 2 bases to trimming and J lost 6 bases, with 20 bases between them. The CDR3 DNA reads TGTGCCTGGAGTAGACTTCCTCCGGGACCGCGTAATTCACCCCTCCACTTT. Translated, it gives CAWSRLPPGPRNSPLHF.

This clonotype was seen a handful of times. The V and J genes are TRBV6-6 and TRBJ1-2; D gene ambiguous. Germline V gene data show CDR1 as MNHNY and CDR2 as SVGAGI (reference sequence). V gave up 5 bases and J gave up 4 bases, with 14 bases separating them. This CDR3 comprises 14 residues. This CDR3 reads CASSTYTGVYGYTF. The CDR3 DNA is TGTGCCAGCAGTACGTACACGGGAGTCTATGGCTACACCTTC.

This clonotype has a count of ten or more. The CDR3 sequence: CASSLGANYGYTF. For the CDR3, the DNA is TGCGCCAGCAGCTTGGGGGCCAACTATGGCTACACCTTC. The chain links TRBV5-1 to TRBJ1-2; D remains unclear. Looked up from germline, CDR1 is SGHRS and CDR2 is YFSETQ. With 0 bases removed from V and 2 bases from J, the gap between germline ends came to 5 bases. The CDR3 spans 13 residues.

This clonotype has only a few counts. The chain employs TRBV20-1 and TRBJ2-2, with D possibly matching TRBD2 (5 bases). The V end lost 0 bases, the J end lost 7 bases, and 9 bases lay between the germline ends. CDR1 and CDR2 from the germline V gene are DFQATT and SNEGSKA (reference sequence). The CDR3 extends over 13 amino acids. The CDR3 coding sequence is TGCAGTGCTAGAGAGGGAGCTATCGGGGAGCTGTTTTTT. Protein product: CSAREGAIGELFF.

This clonotype occurred a few times. The genes are TRBV20-1 and TRBJ1-5, with 7 bases fitting TRBD1. Germline CDR1 is DFQATT and CDR2 is SNEGSKA (reference sequence). Unmatched junction bases numbered 8, after V lost 6 bases and J lost 3 bases. This CDR3 has 14 residues. The CDR3: CSAYNRGNNQPQHF. CDR3 DNA sequence: TGCAGTGCCTACAACAGGGGAAACAATCAGCCCCAGCATTTT.

A note on this clonotype: A junction boundary mismatches the germline segment, possibly from a read error. This sequence joins TRBV12-5 and TRBJ2-6; perhaps TRBD1 as D (5 bases). The germline CDR1 and CDR2 sequences are LGHNT and FRNRAP. The CDR3 contains 17 residues. CDR3: CASGSTPGFSGANVLTF. The CDR3 bases are TGTGCGAGTGGTTCCACCCCAGGGTTTTCAGGGGCCAACGTCCTGACTTTC.

The gene calls are TRBV18 and TRBJ2-4; D gene ambiguous. Trimming pared 1 base from V and 7 bases from J, leaving 8 bases between. Per germline, CDR1 KGHSH and CDR2 LQKENI. The CDR3 has 13 amino acids. This CDR3 reads CASSPREENIQYF. The CDR3, as DNA: TGTGCCAGCTCACCACGTGAGGAGAACATTCAGTACTTC.